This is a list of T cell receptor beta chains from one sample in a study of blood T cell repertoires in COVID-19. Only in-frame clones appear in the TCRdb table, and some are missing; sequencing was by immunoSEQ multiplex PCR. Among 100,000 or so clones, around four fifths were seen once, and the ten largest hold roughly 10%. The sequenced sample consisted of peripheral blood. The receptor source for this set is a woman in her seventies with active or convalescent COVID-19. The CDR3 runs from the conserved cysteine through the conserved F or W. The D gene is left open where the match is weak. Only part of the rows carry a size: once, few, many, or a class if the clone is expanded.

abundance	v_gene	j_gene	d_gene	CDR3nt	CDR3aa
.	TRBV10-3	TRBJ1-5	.	TGTGCCATCAGTGAGACAATCGGCAATCAGCCCCAGCATTTT	CAISETIGNQPQHF
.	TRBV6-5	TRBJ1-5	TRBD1	TGTGCCAGCAGTAGGAAAGGGACAGAGGGACAGCCCCAGCATTTT	CASSRKGTEGQPQHF
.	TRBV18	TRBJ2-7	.	TGTGCCAGCTCACAAGCGCGTGACAGATCCACTCCCTACGAGCAGTACTTC	CASSQARDRSTPYEQYF
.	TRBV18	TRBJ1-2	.	TGTGCCAGCTCACCAGCACCGGGGAACTATGGCTACACCTTC	CASSPAPGNYGYTF
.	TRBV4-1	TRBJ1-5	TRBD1	TGCGCCAGCAGCCAAGGGGGGACAGTAAATCAGCCCCAGCATTTT	CASSQGGTVNQPQHF
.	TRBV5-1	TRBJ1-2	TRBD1	TGCGCCAGCAGCAGGACAGGGGAGGGTAACTATGGCTACACCTTC	CASSRTGEGNYGYTF
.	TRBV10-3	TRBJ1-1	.	TGTGCCATCAGTGAGCCGGGGGACACTGAAGCTTTCTTT	CAISEPGDTEAFF
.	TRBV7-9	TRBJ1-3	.	TGTGCCAGCAGCCGACAGACTGGAAACACCATATATTTT	CASSRQTGNTIYF
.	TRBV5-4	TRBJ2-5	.	TGTGCCAGCAGCACCGGTGGGGCGGAGACCCAGTACTTC	CASSTGGAETQYF
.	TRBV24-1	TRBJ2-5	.	TGTGCCACCAGCCGGGAACAAGAGACCCAGTACTTC	CATSREQETQYF
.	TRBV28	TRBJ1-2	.	TGTGGGGCTATGGGGCCCAACTATGGCTACACCTTC	CGAMGPNYGYTF
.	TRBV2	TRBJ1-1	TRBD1	TGTGCCAGCAGTGGACAGGGGTGGGCTGAAGCTTTCTTT	CASSGQGWAEAFF
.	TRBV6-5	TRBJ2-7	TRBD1	TGTGCCAGCAGTTCTCCGGGACAGGGGGCCTACGAGCAGTACTTC	CASSSPGQGAYEQYF
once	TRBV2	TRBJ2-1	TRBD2	TGTGCCAGCAGTGAAAAAGGCGGGGGGTACAATGAGCAGTTCTTC	CASSEKGGGYNEQFF
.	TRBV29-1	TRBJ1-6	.	TGCAGCGCACGGTCGAGCTATAATTCACCCCTCCACTTT	CSARSSYNSPLHF
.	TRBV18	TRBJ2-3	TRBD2	TGTGCCAGCTCACCCAGCGGGGGCACGGATACGCAGTATTTT	CASSPSGGTDTQYF
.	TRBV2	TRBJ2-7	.	TGTGCCAGCAAAAACAGATTAGTAGGCGAGCAGTACTTC	CASKNRLVGEQYF